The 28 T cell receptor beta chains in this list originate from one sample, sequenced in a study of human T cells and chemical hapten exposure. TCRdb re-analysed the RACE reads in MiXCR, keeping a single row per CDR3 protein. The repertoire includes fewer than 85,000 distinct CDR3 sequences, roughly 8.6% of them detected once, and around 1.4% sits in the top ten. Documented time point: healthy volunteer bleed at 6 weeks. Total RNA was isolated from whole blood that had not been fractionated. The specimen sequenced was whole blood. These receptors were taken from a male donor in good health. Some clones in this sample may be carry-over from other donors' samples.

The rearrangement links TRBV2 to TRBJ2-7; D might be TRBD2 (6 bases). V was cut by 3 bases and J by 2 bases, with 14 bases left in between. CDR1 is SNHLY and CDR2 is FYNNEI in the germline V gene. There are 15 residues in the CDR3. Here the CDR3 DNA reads TGTGCCAGCAGTGACCCCGTCCCGGGGGCCTACGAGCAGTACTTC. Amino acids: CASSDPVPGAYEQYF.

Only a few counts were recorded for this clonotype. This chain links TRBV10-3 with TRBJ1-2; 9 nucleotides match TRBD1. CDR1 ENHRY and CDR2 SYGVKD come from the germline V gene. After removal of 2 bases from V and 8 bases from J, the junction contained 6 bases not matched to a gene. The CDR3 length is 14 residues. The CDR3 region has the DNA TGTGCCATCAGTGAGCAACAGGGGGCCTGGGGCTACACCTTC. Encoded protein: CAISEQQGAWGYTF.

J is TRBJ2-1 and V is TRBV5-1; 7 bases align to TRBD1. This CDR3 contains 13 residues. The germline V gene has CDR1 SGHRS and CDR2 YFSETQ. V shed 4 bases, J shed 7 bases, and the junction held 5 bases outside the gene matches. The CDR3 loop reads CASSPDRANEQFF. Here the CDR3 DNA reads TGCGCCAGCAGCCCAGACAGGGCAAATGAGCAGTTCTTC.

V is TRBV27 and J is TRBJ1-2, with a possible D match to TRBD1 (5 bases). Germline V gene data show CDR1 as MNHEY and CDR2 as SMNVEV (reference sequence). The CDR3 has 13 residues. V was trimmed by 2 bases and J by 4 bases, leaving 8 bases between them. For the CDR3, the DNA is TGTGCCAGCAGTTTAGTGGGGGGCTATGGCTACACCTTC. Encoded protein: CASSLVGGYGYTF.

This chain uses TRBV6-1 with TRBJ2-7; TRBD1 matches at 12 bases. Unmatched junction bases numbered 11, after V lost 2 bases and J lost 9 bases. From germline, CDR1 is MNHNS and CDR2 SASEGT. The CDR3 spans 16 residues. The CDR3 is CASSEITGTGGGVQYF. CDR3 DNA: TGTGCCAGCAGTGAAATAACCGGGACAGGGGGCGGAGTGCAGTACTTC.

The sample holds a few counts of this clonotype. The CDR3 loop is CASSPRPSGGGAFGETGELFF. The CDR3 DNA is TGTGCCAGCAGCCCCCGTCCGTCGGGCGGGGGGGCCTTTGGCGAAACCGGGGAGCTGTTTTTT. The rearrangement links TRBV3-1 to TRBJ2-2; 9 nucleotides agree with TRBD2. Germline CDR1 and CDR2: LGHDT and YNNKEL (reference sequence). The V and J ends lost 4 bases and 5 bases, in that order; junction bases with no gene match: 23. This CDR3 contains 21 residues. Variable domain in full (rest from reference TRBV3-1 and TRBJ2-2): DTAVSQTPKYLVTQMGNDKSIKCEQNLGHDTMYWYKQDSKKFLKIMFSYNNKELIINETVPNRFSPKSPDKAHLNLHINSLELGDSAVYFCASSPRPSGGGAFGETGELFFGEGSRLTVL.

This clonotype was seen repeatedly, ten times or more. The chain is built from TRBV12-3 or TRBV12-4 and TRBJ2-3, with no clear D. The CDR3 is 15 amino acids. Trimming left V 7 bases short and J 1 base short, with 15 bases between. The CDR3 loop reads CASTLRQGGTDTQYF. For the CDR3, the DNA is TGTGCCAGCACCCTACGTCAAGGAGGCACAGATACGCAGTATTTT.

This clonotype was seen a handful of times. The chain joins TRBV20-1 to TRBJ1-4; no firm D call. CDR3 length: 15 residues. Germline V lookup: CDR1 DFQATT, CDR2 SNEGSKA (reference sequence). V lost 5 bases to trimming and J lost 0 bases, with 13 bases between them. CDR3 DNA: TGCAGTGCTCCCCCGGAGGCGGCAACTAATGAAAAACTGTTTTTT. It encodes CSAPPEAATNEKLFF.

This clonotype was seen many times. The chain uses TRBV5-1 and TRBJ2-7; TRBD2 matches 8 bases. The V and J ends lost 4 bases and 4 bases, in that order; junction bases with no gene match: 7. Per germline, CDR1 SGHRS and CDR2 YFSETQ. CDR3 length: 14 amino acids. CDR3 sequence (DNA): TGCGCCAGCAGCCTCGCGGGGGGCTCGTACGAGCAGTACTTC. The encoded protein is CASSLAGGSYEQYF.

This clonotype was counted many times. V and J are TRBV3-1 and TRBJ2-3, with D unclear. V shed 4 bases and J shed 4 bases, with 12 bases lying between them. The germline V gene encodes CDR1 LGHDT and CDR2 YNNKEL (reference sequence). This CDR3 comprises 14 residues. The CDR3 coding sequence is TGTGCCAGCAGCCCCAGAGCTGTTCCAGATACGCAGTATTTT. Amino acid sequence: CASSPRAVPDTQYF.

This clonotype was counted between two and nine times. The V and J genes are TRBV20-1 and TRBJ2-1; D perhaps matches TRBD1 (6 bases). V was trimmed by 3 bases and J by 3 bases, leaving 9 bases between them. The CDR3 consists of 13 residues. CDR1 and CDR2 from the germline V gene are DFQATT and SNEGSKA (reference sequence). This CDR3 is CSASWTVYNEQFF. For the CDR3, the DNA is TGCAGTGCTAGTTGGACAGTCTACAATGAGCAGTTCTTC.

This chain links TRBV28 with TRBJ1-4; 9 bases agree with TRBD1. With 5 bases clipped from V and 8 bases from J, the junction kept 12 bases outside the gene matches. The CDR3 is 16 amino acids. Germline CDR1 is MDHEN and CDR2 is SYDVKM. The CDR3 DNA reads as TGTGCCAGCAGTGAGTCCCGGGACAGGGTGGGAGAAAAACTGTTTTTT. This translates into CASSESRDRVGEKLFF.

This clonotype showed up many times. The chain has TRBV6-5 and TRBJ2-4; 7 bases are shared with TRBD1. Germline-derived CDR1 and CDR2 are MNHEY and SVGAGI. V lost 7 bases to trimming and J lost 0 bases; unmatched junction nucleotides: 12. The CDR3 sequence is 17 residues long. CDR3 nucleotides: TGTGCCAGCAAGGGACAGATCATAATCCTAGCCAAAAACATTCAGTACTTC. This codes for CASKGQIIILAKNIQYF.

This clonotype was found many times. CDR3 protein: CASSASGNDNEQFF. The CDR3 DNA is TGTGCCAGCAGTGCTAGCGGGAACGACAATGAGCAGTTCTTC. The chain is built from TRBV12-3 or TRBV12-4 and TRBJ2-1; 9 bases map to TRBD2. Losses at the gene ends were 5 bases for V and 5 bases for J; bases not matched to a gene: 4. The CDR3 has 14 residues.

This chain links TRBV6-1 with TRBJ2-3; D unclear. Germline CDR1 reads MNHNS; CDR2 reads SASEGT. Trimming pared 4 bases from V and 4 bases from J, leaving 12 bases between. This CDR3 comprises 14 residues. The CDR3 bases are TGTGCCAGCAGTGGAACTATCGGATCAGATACGCAGTATTTT. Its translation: CASSGTIGSDTQYF.

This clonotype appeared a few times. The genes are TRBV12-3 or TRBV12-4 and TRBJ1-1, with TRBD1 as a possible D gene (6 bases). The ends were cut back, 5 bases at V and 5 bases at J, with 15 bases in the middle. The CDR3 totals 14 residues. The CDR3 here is CASSPYLRGTEAFF. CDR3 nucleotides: TGTGCCAGCAGTCCTTATCTCAGGGGAACTGAAGCTTTCTTT.

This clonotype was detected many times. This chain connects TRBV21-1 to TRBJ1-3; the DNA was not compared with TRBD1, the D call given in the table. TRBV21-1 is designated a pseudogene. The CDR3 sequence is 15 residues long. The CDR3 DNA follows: TGTGCCAGCAGCACCCCGGACAGGGTTGGAAACACCATATATTTT. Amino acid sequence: CASSTPDRVGNTIYF.

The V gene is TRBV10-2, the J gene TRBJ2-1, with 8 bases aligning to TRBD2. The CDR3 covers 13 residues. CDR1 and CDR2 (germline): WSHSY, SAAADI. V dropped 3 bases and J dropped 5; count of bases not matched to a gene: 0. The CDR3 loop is CASSELADNEQFF. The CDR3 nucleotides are TGCGCCAGCAGTGAACTAGCGGACAATGAGCAGTTCTTC.

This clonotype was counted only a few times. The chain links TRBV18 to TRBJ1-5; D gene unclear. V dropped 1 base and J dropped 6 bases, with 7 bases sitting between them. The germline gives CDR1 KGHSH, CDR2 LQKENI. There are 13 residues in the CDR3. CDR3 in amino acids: CASSPRPAQPQHF. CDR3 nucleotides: TGTGCCAGCTCACCACGGCCGGCTCAGCCCCAGCATTTT. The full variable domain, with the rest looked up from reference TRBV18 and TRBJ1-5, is NAGVMQNPRHLVRRRGQEARLRCSPMKGHSHVYWYRQLPEEGLKFMVYLQKENIIDESGMPKERFSAEFPKEGPSILRIQQVVRGDSAAYFCASSPRPAQPQHFGDGTRLSIL.

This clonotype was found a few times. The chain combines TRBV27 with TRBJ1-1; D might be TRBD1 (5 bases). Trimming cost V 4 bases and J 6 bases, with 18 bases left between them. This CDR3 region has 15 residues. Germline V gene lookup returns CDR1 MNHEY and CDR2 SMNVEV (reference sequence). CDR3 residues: CASSSRLAGTAEAFF. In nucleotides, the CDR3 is TGTGCCAGCAGTTCCCGGCTGGCAGGGACGGCTGAAGCTTTCTTT.

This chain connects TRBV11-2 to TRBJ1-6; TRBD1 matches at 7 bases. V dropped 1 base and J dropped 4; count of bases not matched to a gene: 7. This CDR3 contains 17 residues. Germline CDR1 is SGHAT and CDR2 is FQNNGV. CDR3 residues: CASSLGETGDYNSPLHF. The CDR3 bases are TGTGCCAGCAGCTTAGGCGAAACAGGGGATTATAATTCACCCCTCCACTTT.

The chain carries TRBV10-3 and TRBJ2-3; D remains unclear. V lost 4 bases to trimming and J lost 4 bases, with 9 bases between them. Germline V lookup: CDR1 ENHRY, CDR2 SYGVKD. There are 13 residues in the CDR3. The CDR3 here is CAISGFGADTQYF. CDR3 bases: TGTGCCATCAGTGGCTTCGGTGCAGATACGCAGTATTTT.

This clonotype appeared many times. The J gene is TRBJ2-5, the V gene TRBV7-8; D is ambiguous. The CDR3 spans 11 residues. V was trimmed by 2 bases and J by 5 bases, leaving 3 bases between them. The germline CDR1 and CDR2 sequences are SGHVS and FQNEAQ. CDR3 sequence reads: CASSLHETQYF. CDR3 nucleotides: TGTGCCAGCAGCTTACATGAGACCCAGTACTTC.

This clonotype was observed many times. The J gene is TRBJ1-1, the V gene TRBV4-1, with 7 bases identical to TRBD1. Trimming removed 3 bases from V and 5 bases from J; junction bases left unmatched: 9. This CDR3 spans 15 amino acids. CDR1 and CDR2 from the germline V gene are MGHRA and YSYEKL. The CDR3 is CASSQAHRGRTEAFF. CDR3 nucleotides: TGCGCCAGCAGCCAGGCGCACAGGGGTCGAACTGAAGCTTTCTTT.

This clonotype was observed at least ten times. CDR3 region: CSARVLGTSDSYEQYF. Here the CDR3 DNA reads TGCAGTGCTAGAGTTTTGGGGACTAGCGATTCCTACGAGCAGTACTTC. This chain links TRBV20-1 with TRBJ2-7, with 10 nucleotides matching TRBD2. CDR1 and CDR2 (germline): DFQATT, SNEGSKA (reference sequence). Trimming at V came to 1 base and at J to 1 base, leaving 7 bases not matched to a gene. The CDR3 spans 16 residues.

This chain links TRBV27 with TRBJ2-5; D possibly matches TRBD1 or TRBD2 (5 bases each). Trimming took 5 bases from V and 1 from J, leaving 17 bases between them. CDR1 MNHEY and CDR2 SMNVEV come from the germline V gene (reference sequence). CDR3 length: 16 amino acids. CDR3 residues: CASSPRFGTVQETQYF. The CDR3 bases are TGTGCCAGCAGTCCCCGCTTTGGGACGGTCCAAGAGACCCAGTACTTC.

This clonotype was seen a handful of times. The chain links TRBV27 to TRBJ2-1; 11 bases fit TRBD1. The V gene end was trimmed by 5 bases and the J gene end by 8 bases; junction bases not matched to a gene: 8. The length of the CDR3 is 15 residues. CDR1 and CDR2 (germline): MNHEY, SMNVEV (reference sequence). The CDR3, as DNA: TGTGCCAGCAGTCTGGGGGACAGGGGGGCCGATGAGCAGTTCTTC. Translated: CASSLGDRGADEQFF.

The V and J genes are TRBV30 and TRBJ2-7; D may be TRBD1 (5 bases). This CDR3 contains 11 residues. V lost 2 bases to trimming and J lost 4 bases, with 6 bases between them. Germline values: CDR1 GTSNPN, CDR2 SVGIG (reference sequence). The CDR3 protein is CAWSRQYEQYF. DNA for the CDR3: TGTGCCTGGAGTAGACAGTACGAGCAGTACTTC.